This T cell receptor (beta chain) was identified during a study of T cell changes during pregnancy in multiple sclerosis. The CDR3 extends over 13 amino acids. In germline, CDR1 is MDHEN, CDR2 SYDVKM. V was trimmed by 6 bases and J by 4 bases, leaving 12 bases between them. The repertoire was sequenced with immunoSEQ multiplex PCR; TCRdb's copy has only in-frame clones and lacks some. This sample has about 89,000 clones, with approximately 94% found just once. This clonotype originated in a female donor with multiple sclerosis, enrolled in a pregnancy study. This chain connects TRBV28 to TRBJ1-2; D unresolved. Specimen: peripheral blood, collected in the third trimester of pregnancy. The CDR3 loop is CASSLGFVYGYTF. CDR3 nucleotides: TGTGCCAGCAGCTTGGGCTTCGTCTATGGCTACACCTTC.